This passage covers 4 T cell receptor beta chains from one sample sequenced in a study of blood T cells in healthy people across ages. A second PCR, run for about 6 to 11 cycles, used a sample-barcoded 5' primer plus a J-beta primer mix. TCRdb independently ran MiXCR on the 5' RACE reads; one entry per CDR3 protein. The table includes about 600,000 distinct CDR3 sequences, around 48% detected once. Source material: blood. These receptors all come from a man of 80 years or more in good health.

There are a few counts of this clonotype. The CDR3 reads CASSLFGNTEAFF. The CDR3 DNA sequence: TGTGCCAGCAGCTTATTCGGGAACACTGAAGCTTTCTTT. V usage is TRBV7-2 and J usage is TRBJ1-1, with D unclear. The V end was cut by 2 bases, the J end by 1 base, with 5 bases between. CDR3 length equals 13 residues. The germline V gene encodes CDR1 SGHTA and CDR2 FQGNSA.

This clonotype was counted a few times. V usage is TRBV5-6 and J usage is TRBJ2-7; D may be TRBD1 (6 bases). CDR1 is SGHDT and CDR2 is YYEEEE in the germline V gene. The CDR3 has 13 amino acids. The V and J ends lost 6 bases and 5 bases respectively, with 15 bases between them. CDR3 in DNA: TGTGCCAGCATTTCGAGGGGGTACCACGAGCAGTACTTC. Its protein is CASISRGYHEQYF.

This rearrangement joins TRBV5-1 to TRBJ2-3; D gene uncertain. This CDR3 has 14 amino acids. Germline values: CDR1 SGHRS, CDR2 YFSETQ. Trimming took 3 bases from V and 0 from J, leaving 8 bases between them. DNA of the CDR3: TGCGCCAGCAGCTCCCGGACGAGCACAGATACGCAGTATTTT. Encoded protein: CASSSRTSTDTQYF.

This rearrangement joins TRBV28 to TRBJ2-7; 8 bases are shared with TRBD2. The CDR3 covers 14 residues. V was pared by 6 bases and J by 2 bases, with 6 bases of the junction left unmatched. The germline CDR1 and CDR2 sequences are MDHEN and SYDVKM. The CDR3 is CASRALGGAYEQYF. CDR3 bases: TGTGCCAGCAGGGCCCTCGGGGGGGCCTACGAGCAGTACTTC.